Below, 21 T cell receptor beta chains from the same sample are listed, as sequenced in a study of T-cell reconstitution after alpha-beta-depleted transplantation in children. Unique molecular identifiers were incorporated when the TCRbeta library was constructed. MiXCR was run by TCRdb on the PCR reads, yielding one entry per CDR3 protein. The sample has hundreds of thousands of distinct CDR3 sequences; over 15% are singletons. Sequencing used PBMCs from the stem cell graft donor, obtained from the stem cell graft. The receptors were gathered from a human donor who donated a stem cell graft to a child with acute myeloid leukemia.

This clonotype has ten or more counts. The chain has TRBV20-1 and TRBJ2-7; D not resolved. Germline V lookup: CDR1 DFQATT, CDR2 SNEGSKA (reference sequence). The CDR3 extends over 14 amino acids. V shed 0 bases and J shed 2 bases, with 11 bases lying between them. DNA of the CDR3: TGCAGTGCTAGAGATTTGGCAGGACCCTACGAGCAGTACGTC. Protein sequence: CSARDLAGPYEQYV.

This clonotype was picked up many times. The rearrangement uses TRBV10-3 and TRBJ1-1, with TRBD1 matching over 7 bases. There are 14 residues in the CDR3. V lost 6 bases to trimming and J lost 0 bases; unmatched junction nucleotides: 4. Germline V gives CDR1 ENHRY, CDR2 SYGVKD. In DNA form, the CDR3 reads TGTGCCATCAGGGGACAGTTCATGAACACTGAAGCTTTCTTT. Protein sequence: CAIRGQFMNTEAFF.

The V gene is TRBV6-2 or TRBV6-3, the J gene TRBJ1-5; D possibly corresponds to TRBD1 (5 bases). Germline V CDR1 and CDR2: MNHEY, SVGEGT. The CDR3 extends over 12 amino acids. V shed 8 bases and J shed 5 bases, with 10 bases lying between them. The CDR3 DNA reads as TGTGCCAGCGAGGGGCAATATCAGCCCCAGCATTTT. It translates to CASEGQYQPQHF.

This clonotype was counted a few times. In DNA, the CDR3 is TGTGCCAGCAGTTCCCGTTTCACAGTCGGGGGAGAAAAACTGTTTTTT. This translates into CASSSRFTVGGEKLFF. The chain has TRBV12-3 or TRBV12-4 and TRBJ1-4, with D perhaps TRBD1 (5 bases). Deletions cut 4 bases from V and 8 bases from J, with 20 bases between. CDR3 length: 16 residues.

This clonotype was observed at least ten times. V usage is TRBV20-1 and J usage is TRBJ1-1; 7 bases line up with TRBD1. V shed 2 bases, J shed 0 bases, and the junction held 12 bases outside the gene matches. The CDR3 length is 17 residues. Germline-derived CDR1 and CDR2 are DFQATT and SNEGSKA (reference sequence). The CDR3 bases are TGCAGTGCTAGACCGGACAGGCTTACCTTCATGAACACTGAAGCTTTCTTT. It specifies CSARPDRLTFMNTEAFF.

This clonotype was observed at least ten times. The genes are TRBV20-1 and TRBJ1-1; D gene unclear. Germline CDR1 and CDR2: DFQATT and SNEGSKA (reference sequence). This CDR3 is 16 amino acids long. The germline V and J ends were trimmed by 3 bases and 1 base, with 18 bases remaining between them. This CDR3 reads CSARNLIRMKNTEAFF. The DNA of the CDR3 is TGCAGTGCTAGGAACCTCATTAGGATGAAGAACACTGAAGCTTTCTTT.

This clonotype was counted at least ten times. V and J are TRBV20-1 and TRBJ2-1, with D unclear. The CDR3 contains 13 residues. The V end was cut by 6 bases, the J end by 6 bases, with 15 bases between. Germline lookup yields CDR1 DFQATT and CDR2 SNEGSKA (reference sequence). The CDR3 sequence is CSALGRPGNEQFF. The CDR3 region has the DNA TGCAGTGCCCTGGGCAGGCCGGGCAATGAGCAGTTCTTC.

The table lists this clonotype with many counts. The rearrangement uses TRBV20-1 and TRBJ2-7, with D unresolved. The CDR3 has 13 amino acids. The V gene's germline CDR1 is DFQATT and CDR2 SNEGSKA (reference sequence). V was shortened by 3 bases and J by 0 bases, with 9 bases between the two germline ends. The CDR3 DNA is TGCAGTGCTAGTCCGGGTTACTCCTACGAGCAGTACTTC. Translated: CSASPGYSYEQYF.

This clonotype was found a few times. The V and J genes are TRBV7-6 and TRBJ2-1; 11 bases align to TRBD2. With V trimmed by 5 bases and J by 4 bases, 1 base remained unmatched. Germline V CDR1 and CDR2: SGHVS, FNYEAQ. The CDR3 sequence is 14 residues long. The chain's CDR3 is CASSRTSGYNEQFF. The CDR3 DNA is TGTGCCAGCAGCCGGACTAGCGGGTACAATGAGCAGTTCTTC. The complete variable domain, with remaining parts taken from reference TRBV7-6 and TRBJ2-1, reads GAGVSQSPRYKVTKRGQDVALRCDPISGHVSLYWYRQALGQGPEFLTYFNYEAQQDKSGLPNDRFSAERPEGSISTLTIQRTEQRDSAMYRCASSRTSGYNEQFFGPGTRLTVL.

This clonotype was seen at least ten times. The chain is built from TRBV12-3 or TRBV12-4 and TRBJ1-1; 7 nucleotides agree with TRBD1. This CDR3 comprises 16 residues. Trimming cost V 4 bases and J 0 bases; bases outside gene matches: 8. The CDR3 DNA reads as TGTGCCAGCAGTTCCGGTGAGGGGACAGTGAACACTGAAGCTTTCTTT. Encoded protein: CASSSGEGTVNTEAFF.

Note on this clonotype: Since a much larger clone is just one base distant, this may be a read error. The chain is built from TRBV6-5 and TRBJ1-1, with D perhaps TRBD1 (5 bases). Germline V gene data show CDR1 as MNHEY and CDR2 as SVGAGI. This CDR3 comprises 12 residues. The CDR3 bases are TGTACCAGCAGTTCCCCGGGGCTTGAAGCTTTCTTT. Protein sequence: CTSSSPGLEAFF.

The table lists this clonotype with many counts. The CDR3 region has the DNA TGCAGCGTTGAGGTAGGGGGGAATCAGCCCCAGCATTTT. Translated, it gives CSVEVGGNQPQHF. The genes are TRBV29-1 and TRBJ1-5, with D maybe TRBD1 (6 bases). The V end was cut by 3 bases, the J end by 4 bases, with 10 bases between. This CDR3 has 13 residues. Germline loops: CDR1 SQVTM, CDR2 ANQGSEA. The variable domain in full, with the rest retrieved from reference TRBV29-1 and TRBJ1-5, is SAVISQKPSRDICQRGTSLTIQCQVDSQVTMMFWYRQQPGQSLTLIATANQGSEATYESGFVIDKFPISRPNLTFSTLTVSNMSPEDSSIYLCSVEVGGNQPQHFGDGTRLSIL.

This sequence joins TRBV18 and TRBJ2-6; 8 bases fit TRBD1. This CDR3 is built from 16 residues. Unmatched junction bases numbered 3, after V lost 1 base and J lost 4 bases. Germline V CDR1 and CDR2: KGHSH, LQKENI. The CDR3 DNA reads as TGTGCCAGCTCACCACTTCAGGGGGCCGGGGCCAACGTCCTGACTTTC. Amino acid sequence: CASSPLQGAGANVLTF.

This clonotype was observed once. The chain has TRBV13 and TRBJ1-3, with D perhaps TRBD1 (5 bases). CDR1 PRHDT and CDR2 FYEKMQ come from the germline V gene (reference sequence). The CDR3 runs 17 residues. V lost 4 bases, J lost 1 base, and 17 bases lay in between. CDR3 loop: CASSSPTGQGSGNTIYF. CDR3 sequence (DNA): TGTGCCAGCAGCTCCCCGACGGGGCAGGGATCTGGAAACACCATATATTTT.

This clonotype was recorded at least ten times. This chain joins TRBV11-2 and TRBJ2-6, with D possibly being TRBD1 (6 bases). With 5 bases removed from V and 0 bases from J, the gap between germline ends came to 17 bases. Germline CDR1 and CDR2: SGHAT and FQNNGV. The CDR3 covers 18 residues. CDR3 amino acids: CASSHRRTAGSGANVLTF. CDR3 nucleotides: TGTGCCAGCAGCCACCGAAGGACAGCTGGCTCTGGGGCCAACGTCCTGACTTTC.

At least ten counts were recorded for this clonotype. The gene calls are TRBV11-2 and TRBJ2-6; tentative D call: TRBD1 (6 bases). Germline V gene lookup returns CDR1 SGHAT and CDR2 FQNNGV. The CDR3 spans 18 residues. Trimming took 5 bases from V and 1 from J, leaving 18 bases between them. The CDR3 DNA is TGTGCCAGCAGCCGGACAGCCGTTGTTAATTCTGGGGCCAACGTCCTGACTTTC. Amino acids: CASSRTAVVNSGANVLTF.

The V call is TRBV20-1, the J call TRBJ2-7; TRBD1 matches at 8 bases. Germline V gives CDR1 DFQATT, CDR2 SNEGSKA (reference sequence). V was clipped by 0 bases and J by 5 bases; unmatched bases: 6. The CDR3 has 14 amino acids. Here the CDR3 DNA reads TGCAGTGCTAGAGATGTAACAGGGGGTAACGAGCAGTACGTC. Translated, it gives CSARDVTGGNEQYV.

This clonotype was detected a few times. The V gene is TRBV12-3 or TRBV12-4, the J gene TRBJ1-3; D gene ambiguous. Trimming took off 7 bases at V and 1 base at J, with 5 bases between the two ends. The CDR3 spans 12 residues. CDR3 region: CASKKSGNTIYF. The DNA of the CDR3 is TGTGCCAGCAAAAAGTCTGGAAACACCATATATTTT.

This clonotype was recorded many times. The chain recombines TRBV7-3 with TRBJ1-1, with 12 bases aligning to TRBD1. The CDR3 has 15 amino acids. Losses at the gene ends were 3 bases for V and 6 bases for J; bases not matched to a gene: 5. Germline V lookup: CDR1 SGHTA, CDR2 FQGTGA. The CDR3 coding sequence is TGTGCCAGCAGCTTCCACGGGACAGGGGGCTCTGAAGCTTTCTTT. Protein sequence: CASSFHGTGGSEAFF.

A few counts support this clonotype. CDR3 residues: CASSALAGAYEQYF. CDR3 DNA: TGTGCCAGCAGCGCCCTAGCGGGGGCCTACGAGCAGTACTTC. The chain carries TRBV9 and TRBJ2-7, with TRBD2 matching 10 bases. This CDR3 spans 14 amino acids. The V and J ends lost 3 bases and 2 bases, in that order; junction bases with no gene match: 2. In germline, CDR1 is SGDLS, CDR2 YYNGEE.

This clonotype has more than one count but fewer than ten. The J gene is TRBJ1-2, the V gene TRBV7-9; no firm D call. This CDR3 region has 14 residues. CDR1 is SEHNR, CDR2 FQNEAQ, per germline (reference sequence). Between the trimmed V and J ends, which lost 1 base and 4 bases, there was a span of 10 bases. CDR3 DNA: TGTGCCAGCAGCTTAGAGGGCAGATTCTATGGCTACACCTTC. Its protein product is CASSLEGRFYGYTF.